The rows below give T cell receptor beta chains drawn from one sample of a study of blood T cell repertoires in COVID-19. Profiled with immunoSEQ multiplex PCR; TCRdb holds only in-frame clones, not every one. The profile shows about 170,000 clones, 85% of them singletons. What was sequenced was peripheral blood. These receptor sequences come from a human donor with acute or convalescent COVID-19. The donor label of this sample is uncertain. CDR3s include the opening cysteine and the closing phenylalanine or tryptophan. D genes are given only for firm matches. Not all rows give a size; the values are once, few, many and, for expanded clones, a class.

d_gene	abundance	v_gene	j_gene	CDR3nt	CDR3aa
.	.	TRBV9	TRBJ2-2	TGTGCCAGCACCGAGGGACTCCCCAACACCGGGGAGCTGTTTTTT	CASTEGLPNTGELFF
.	.	TRBV7-6	TRBJ2-3	TGTGCCAGCAGCTTACGGCAGGGTGGCACAGATACGCAGTATTTT	CASSLRQGGTDTQYF
.	.	TRBV2	TRBJ1-2	TGTGCCAGCCTAGCACTGGGTGAGGACTCCACCTATGGCTACACCTTC	CASLALGEDSTYGYTF
TRBD1	once	TRBV5-6	TRBJ1-2	TGTGCCAGCAGTGGAGTAGGGACAGCTTATGGCTACACCTTC	CASSGVGTAYGYTF
.	.	TRBV5-5	TRBJ1-2	TGTGCCAGCAGCTTGGAATTTTACAGACCAAACTATGGCTACACCTTC	CASSLEFYRPNYGYTF
TRBD2	.	TRBV27	TRBJ2-2	TGTGCCAGCAGGAGAGGGACTAGCGGGGGCACCGGGGAGCTGTTTTTT	CASRRGTSGGTGELFF
TRBD2	.	TRBV28	TRBJ2-3	TGTGCCAGCAGTTCACCGGGGGGGCGAGCAGATACGCAGTATTTT	CASSSPGGRADTQYF
TRBD1	.	TRBV7-9	TRBJ2-2	TGTGCCAGCAGCAAGGACAGGGGAGGGACCGGGGAGCTGTTTTTT	CASSKDRGGTGELFF
.	.	TRBV4-2	TRBJ2-1	TGTGCCAGCAGCCATGACTTGATTACCTACAATGAGCAGTTCTTC	CASSHDLITYNEQFF
TRBD2	.	TRBV27	TRBJ2-1	TGTGCCAGCAATAGAGGGCGGGGGGGCCCTGAGCAGTTCTTC	CASNRGRGGPEQFF
TRBD1	.	TRBV3-1/TRBV3-2	TRBJ1-2	TGTGCCAGCAGCCGACAGGGCATTAGTGGCTACACCTTC	CASSRQGISGYTF
.	once	TRBV4-1	TRBJ2-2	TGCGCCAGCAGCCCAAGGGAGGGGGCGAACACCGGGGAGCTGTTTTTT	CASSPREGANTGELFF
.	once	TRBV28	TRBJ1-5	TGTGCCAGCAGGAGTAGCAATCAGCCCCAGCATTTT	CASRSSNQPQHF